A selection of T cell receptor beta chains follows, all from one sample in a study of patients and donors after allogeneic stem cell transplantation. TCRdb called the RT-PCR reads again in MiXCR, with one record for every CDR3 protein. The sample includes 70,000 to 95,000 distinct CDR3 sequences, approximately 5.2% of them seen just once. Sequencing was done on a sample of blood, either unsorted or a sorted T cell fraction (not recorded which). These receptors all stem from a human donor who was either an allogeneic HSCT recipient or a stem cell or donor lymphocyte infusion donor (not recorded which). It is not recorded whose cells these are; they may come from a transplant donor. Both conserved end residues are part of each CDR3. Each record gives: V gene, J gene, D gene, CDR3 protein. A D gene is named only where the DNA matches it firmly.

>TRBV20-1|TRBJ1-1|TRBD1
CSASRTGTEAFF
>TRBV19|TRBJ2-2|-
CASSIGPRTGELFF
>TRBV6-5|TRBJ1-5|-
CASSYTPGSDQPQHF
>TRBV14|TRBJ2-2|-
CASSQVFGHTGELFF
>TRBV2|TRBJ2-7|-
CASSDWGRLLSYEQYF
>TRBV4-1|TRBJ2-3|TRBD2
CASSPYSGTSGGAGDTQYF
>TRBV20-1|TRBJ1-6|TRBD1
CSARRTGNRSPLHF
>TRBV5-1|TRBJ2-5|-
CASSRGVGVVETQYF
>TRBV20-1|TRBJ2-1|-
CSASKTGGYNEQFF
>TRBV5-1|TRBJ2-7|TRBD2
CASHAGGAIEQYF
>TRBV4-1|TRBJ2-4|TRBD1
CASSHPGQGSDIQYF
>TRBV7-9|TRBJ2-5|TRBD1
CASSTGGTQYF
>TRBV20-1|TRBJ1-1|-
CSATTGSDTEAFF
>TRBV10-3|TRBJ1-5|-
CAISGGHSNQPQHF
>TRBV29-1|TRBJ2-3|-
CSVEGAENTDTQYF
>TRBV28|TRBJ1-5|-
CASSYGQLYSNQPQHF
>TRBV3-1|TRBJ2-3|TRBD2
CASSLSGSGADTQYF
>TRBV6-1|TRBJ1-2|-
CASSTPKQGGDYGYTF
>TRBV12-3/TRBV12-4|TRBJ1-2|TRBD1
CASRRDRAFGYTF
>TRBV7-8|TRBJ1-3|TRBD1
CASSPLRILGQGVKSNTIYF
>TRBV11-2|TRBJ2-7|TRBD1
CASSLFRQGLGEQYF
>TRBV12-3/TRBV12-4|TRBJ1-1|-
CASSLGPSRTEAFF
>TRBV12-3/TRBV12-4|TRBJ1-1|-
CASYGGVTEAFF
>TRBV15|TRBJ2-6|-
CATSPDRSGANVLTF
>TRBV12-3/TRBV12-4|TRBJ2-3|-
CASSSPGLIPDTQYF
>TRBV15|TRBJ2-1|-
CATSRDPNNEQFF
>TRBV2|TRBJ2-1|-
CASSRTFANNEQFF
>TRBV5-1|TRBJ1-1|-
CASSSDSVPAFF
>TRBV10-3|TRBJ1-1|-
CATSLGLNTEAFF
>TRBV6-1|TRBJ2-2|TRBD2
CASSASGRPGELFF
>TRBV20-1|TRBJ1-4|-
CSARGHHPVPEKLFF
>TRBV21-1|TRBJ1-6|-
CASSSEGPYNSPLHF
>TRBV20-1|TRBJ2-3|-
CSATPLAGTSTDTQYF
>TRBV2|TRBJ2-5|-
CASSVNRETQYF
>TRBV10-3|TRBJ2-1|TRBD2
CAISESLGLASNEQFF
>TRBV5-1|TRBJ2-7|-
CASSLGITGLYEQYF
>TRBV29-1|TRBJ2-7|-
CSVEGSSTRDSNSYEQYF
>TRBV24-1|TRBJ2-7|-
CATSDAPTGEQYF
>TRBV14|TRBJ2-1|-
CASSLIQGNEQFF
>TRBV3-1|TRBJ2-1|TRBD2
CASSQGGGSARYNEQFF
>TRBV18|TRBJ2-7|-
CASSPVSRIYSYEQYF
>TRBV2|TRBJ2-2|TRBD1
CASSETGGGNGELFF
>TRBV10-1|TRBJ1-1|-
CASSDLQGTFF
>TRBV5-1|TRBJ2-7|-
CASSLGTGPAYEQYF
>TRBV9|TRBJ1-1|TRBD1
CASSVGLKGARTEAFF